This T cell receptor beta chain originates from a study of regulatory T cells in long-lasting Graves disease. This clonotype was recorded many times. Regarding time point: persistent/refractory GD, antithyroid drugs over 5 years with positive TRAb. Extracted PBMC RNA gave rise to the TCR library. Building the TCR beta libraries relied on iRepertoire HTBI primers, and CDR3 regions underwent Arm-PCR. TCRdb fed the multiplex PCR reads into MiXCR, producing one record per CDR3 protein. The sample contains about 470,000 distinct CDR3 sequences, 20% to 25% of which appear only once. The sequence derives from a female donor with Graves disease. The source material was peripheral blood mononuclear cells (PBMCs), sampled when the disease was refractory, from a patient treated with antithyroid drugs.

CDR3 sequence reads: CSVAGTVTPNDTEAFF. The CDR3 DNA reads TGCAGTGTCGCCGGGACAGTTACCCCAAACGACACTGAAGCTTTCTTT. The chain links TRBV20-1 to TRBJ1-1; TRBD1 aligns across 7 bases. Unmatched junction bases numbered 17, after V lost 7 bases and J lost 3 bases. CDR1 is DFQATT and CDR2 is SNEGSKA in the germline V gene (reference sequence). The CDR3 loop spans 16 amino acids.